This TCR beta chain was recovered during a study of blood T cell repertoires in COVID-19. As for the study in general: Donors in the United States, Italy and Spain gave samples during acute or convalescent COVID-19. T cells, B-cell-depleted T cells, or PBMCs supplied cDNA or gDNA.

In the original processing: Reference gene primers were amplified, and this amplification served to estimate nucleated cell counts. Produced via immunoSEQ multiplex PCR; TCRdb's table is partial and in-frame only. That table supplies the V and J calls and clone size; D and trimming were determined from the DNA. The top ten hold around 13% of the sample, which has roughly 65,000 clones, around nine tenths seen once. The TCR comes from a woman aged 55-70 years with acute or convalescent COVID-19. The sample consisted of peripheral blood.

The CDR3 bases are TGTGCCAGTAGTATCCGACAGGGATCCTATGGCTACACCTTC. Protein: CASSIRQGSYGYTF. The chain is built from TRBV19 and TRBJ1-2, with TRBD1 matching over 7 bases. The germline V gene has CDR1 LNHDA and CDR2 SQIVND (reference sequence). CDR3 size: 14 residues. V lost 3 bases to trimming and J lost 4 bases; unmatched junction nucleotides: 5.